These T cell receptor beta chains were read from a single sample in a study of blood T cell repertoires in COVID-19. Assay used: immunoSEQ multiplex PCR; TCRdb lists only in-frame clones, some missing. The sample includes about 340,000 clones, around 86% seen only once; the top ten take roughly 4.2%. The specimen was PBMCs or T cells enriched from blood (not recorded which). The receptors shown here come from a woman aged 40 to 50 with acute COVID-19. CDR3s include the opening cysteine and the closing phenylalanine or tryptophan. D genes are given only for firm matches. Size values are once, few and many counts, or a class for expanded clones, and some rows have none.

v_call: TRBV27
d_call: -
clone_size: -
j_call: TRBJ1-2
cdr3_nt: TGTGCCAGCAGTTTTAGTGCGGGTTGGGGCTACACCTTC
cdr3_aa: CASSFSAGWGYTF

v_call: TRBV19
d_call: -
clone_size: -
j_call: TRBJ1-1
cdr3_nt: TGTGCCAGTCAAGGAGGACGGTCTTACACTGAAGCTTTCTTT
cdr3_aa: CASQGGRSYTEAFF

v_call: TRBV5-1
d_call: TRBD2
clone_size: -
j_call: TRBJ2-7
cdr3_nt: TGCGCCAGCAGCTTTACTAGCGGGAGCTACGAGCAGTACTTC
cdr3_aa: CASSFTSGSYEQYF

v_call: TRBV7-8
d_call: -
clone_size: -
j_call: TRBJ2-6
cdr3_nt: TGTGCCAGCAGCTTAGCGGGGCCTGGGGCCAACGTCCTGACTTTC
cdr3_aa: CASSLAGPGANVLTF

v_call: TRBV7-2
d_call: -
clone_size: -
j_call: TRBJ1-3
cdr3_nt: TGTGCCAGTTCGGGTAGCGCCGGGCAAAACACCATATATTTT
cdr3_aa: CASSGSAGQNTIYF

v_call: TRBV3-1/TRBV3-2
d_call: TRBD1
clone_size: -
j_call: TRBJ1-6
cdr3_nt: TGTGCCAGCAGCCAATTAGGGGGCTTGGATTCACCCCTCCACTTT
cdr3_aa: CASSQLGGLDSPLHF

v_call: TRBV7-9
d_call: TRBD2
clone_size: -
j_call: TRBJ2-2
cdr3_nt: TGTGCCAGCAGCTCAAAGGCACAGGTGTCTAGCGGGAACACCGGGGAGCTGTTTTTT
cdr3_aa: CASSSKAQVSSGNTGELFF

v_call: TRBV4-1
d_call: -
clone_size: -
j_call: TRBJ1-1
cdr3_nt: TGCGCCAGCAGCCAACCCGACAGGAGTGAAGCTTTCTTT
cdr3_aa: CASSQPDRSEAFF

v_call: TRBV7-6
d_call: -
clone_size: many
j_call: TRBJ2-1
cdr3_nt: TGTGCCAGCAGCTCAGATTTATTCTCCTACAATGAGCAGTTCTTC
cdr3_aa: CASSSDLFSYNEQFF

v_call: TRBV5-5
d_call: TRBD1
clone_size: -
j_call: TRBJ1-1
cdr3_nt: TGTGCCAGCAGCTTGGCGGGACAGGGGTCTGAAGCTTTCTTT
cdr3_aa: CASSLAGQGSEAFF

v_call: TRBV19
d_call: -
clone_size: -
j_call: TRBJ2-5
cdr3_nt: TGTGCCAGTAGTATGTCGGGGGGCGCAGAGACCCAGTACTTC
cdr3_aa: CASSMSGGAETQYF

v_call: TRBV9
d_call: -
clone_size: -
j_call: TRBJ1-4
cdr3_nt: TGTGCCAGCAGCGTAGCTACGGGGGATGAAAAACTGTTTTTT
cdr3_aa: CASSVATGDEKLFF

v_call: TRBV7-8
d_call: -
clone_size: -
j_call: TRBJ2-2
cdr3_nt: TGTGCCAGCAGCTTAACCGGGACAAGGAACACCGGGGAGCTGTTTTTT
cdr3_aa: CASSLTGTRNTGELFF

v_call: TRBV9
d_call: -
clone_size: -
j_call: TRBJ1-4
cdr3_nt: TGTGCCAGCAGCGTAGCCGCGGGGGCTGGTGAAAAACTGTTTTTT
cdr3_aa: CASSVAAGAGEKLFF

v_call: TRBV4-1
d_call: -
clone_size: -
j_call: TRBJ1-1
cdr3_nt: TGCGCCAGCAGTGTGTCCAGGCGGAACACTGAAGCTTTCTTT
cdr3_aa: CASSVSRRNTEAFF

v_call: TRBV7-9
d_call: -
clone_size: -
j_call: TRBJ2-5
cdr3_nt: TGTGCCAGCAGCTCACTTGGAACTAGCTTTGGGGAGACCCAGTACTTC
cdr3_aa: CASSSLGTSFGETQYF

v_call: TRBV20-1
d_call: TRBD1
clone_size: -
j_call: TRBJ1-2
cdr3_nt: TGCAGTGCTAGTCGGACAGGGGGAAACTATGGCTACACCTTC
cdr3_aa: CSASRTGGNYGYTF